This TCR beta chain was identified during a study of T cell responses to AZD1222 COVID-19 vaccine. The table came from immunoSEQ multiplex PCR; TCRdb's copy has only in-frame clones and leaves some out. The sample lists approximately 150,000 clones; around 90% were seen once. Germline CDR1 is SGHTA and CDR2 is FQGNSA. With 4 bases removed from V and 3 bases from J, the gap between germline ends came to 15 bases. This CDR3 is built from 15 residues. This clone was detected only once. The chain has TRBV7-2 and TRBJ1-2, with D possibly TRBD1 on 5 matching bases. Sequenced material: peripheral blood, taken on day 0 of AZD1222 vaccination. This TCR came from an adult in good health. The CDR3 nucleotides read TGTGCCAGCAGCTCTCGCGGGGCCACAGACTATGGCTACACCTTC. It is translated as CASSSRGATDYGYTF.